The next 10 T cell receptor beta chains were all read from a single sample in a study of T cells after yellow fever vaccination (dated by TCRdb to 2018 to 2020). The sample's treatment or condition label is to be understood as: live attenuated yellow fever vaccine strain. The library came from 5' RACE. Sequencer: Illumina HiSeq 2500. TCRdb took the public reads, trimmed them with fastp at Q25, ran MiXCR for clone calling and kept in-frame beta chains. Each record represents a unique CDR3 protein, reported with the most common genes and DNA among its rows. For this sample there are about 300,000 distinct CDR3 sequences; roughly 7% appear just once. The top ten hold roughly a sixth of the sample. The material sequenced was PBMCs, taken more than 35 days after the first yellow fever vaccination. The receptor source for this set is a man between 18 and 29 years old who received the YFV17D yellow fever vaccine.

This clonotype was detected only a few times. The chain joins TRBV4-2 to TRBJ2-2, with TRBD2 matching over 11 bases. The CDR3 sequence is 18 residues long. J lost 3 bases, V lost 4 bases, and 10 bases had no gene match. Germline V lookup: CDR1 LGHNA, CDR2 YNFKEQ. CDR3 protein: CASSPMVLAGDYTGELFF. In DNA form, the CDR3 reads TGTGCCAGCAGCCCGATGGTACTAGCGGGGGATTACACCGGGGAGCTGTTTTTT.

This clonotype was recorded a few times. The CDR3 DNA sequence: TGTGCCAGCAGTTTATGGACAGGGGGCGATGAGCAGTTCTTC. Its protein is CASSLWTGGDEQFF. The chain combines TRBV12-3 or TRBV12-4 with TRBJ2-1; the match to TRBD1 covers 11 bases. V lost 2 bases and J lost 8; bases outside the gene matches: 2. There are 14 residues in the CDR3.

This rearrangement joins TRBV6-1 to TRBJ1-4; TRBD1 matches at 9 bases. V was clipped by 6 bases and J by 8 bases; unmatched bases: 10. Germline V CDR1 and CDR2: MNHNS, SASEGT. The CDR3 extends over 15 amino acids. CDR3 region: CASSSSWTGDEKLFF. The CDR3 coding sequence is TGTGCCAGCAGCTCATCTTGGACAGGGGACGAAAAACTGTTTTTT.

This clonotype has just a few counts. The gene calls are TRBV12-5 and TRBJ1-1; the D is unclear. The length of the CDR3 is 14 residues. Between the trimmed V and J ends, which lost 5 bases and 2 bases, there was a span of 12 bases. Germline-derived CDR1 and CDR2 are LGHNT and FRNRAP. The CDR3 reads CASGRVRPNTEAFF. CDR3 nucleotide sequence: TGTGCTAGTGGTAGGGTTCGGCCCAACACTGAAGCTTTCTTT.

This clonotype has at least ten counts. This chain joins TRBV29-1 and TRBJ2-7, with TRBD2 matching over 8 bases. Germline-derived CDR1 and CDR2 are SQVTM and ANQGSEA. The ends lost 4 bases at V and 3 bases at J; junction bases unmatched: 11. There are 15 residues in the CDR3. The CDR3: CSVADTSGTLYEQYF. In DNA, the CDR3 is TGCAGCGTTGCCGATACTAGCGGTACACTCTACGAGCAGTACTTC.

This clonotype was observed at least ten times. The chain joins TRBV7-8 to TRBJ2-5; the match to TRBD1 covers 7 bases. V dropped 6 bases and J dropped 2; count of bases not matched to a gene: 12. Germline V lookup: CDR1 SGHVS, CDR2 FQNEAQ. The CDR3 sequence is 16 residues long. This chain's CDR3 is CASRYATGAEQETQYF. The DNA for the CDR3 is TGTGCCAGCAGATACGCAACAGGGGCAGAGCAAGAGACCCAGTACTTC.

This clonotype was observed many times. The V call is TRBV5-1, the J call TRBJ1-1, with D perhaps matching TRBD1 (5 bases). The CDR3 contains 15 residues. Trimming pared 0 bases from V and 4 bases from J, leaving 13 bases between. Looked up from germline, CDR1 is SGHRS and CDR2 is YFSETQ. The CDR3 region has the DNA TGCGCCAGCAGCTTGGCTCAGGTCGGGGGCACTGAAGCTTTCTTT. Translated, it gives CASSLAQVGGTEAFF.

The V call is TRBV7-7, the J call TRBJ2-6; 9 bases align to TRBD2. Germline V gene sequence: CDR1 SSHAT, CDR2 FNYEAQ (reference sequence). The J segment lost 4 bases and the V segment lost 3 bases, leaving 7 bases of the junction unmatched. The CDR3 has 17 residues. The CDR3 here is CASSLRAGGVGANVLTF. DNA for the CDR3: TGTGCCAGCAGCTTGAGAGCGGGGGGCGTCGGGGCCAACGTCCTGACTTTC.

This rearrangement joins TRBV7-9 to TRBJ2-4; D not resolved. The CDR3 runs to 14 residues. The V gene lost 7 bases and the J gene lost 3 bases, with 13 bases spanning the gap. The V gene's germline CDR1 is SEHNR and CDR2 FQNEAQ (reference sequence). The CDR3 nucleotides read TGTGCCAGCATCTTGGCCAGCAACAAAAACATTCAGTACTTC. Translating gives CASILASNKNIQYF.

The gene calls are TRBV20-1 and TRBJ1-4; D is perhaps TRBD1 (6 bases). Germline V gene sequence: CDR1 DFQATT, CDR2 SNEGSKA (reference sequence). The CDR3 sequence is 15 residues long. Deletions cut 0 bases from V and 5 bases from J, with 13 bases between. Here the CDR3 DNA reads TGCAGTGCTAGAGAGGAGGACAGTAAAAATGAAAAACTGTTTTTT. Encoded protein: CSAREEDSKNEKLFF.